This T cell receptor beta chain stems from a study of blood T cell repertoires in COVID-19 (dated by TCRdb to the early 2020s). At the level of the whole study: The collaborator samples originated in the United States, Italy and Spain and spanned the acute and convalescent phases of COVID-19. Subjects who had been exposed to COVID-19, were actively infected with it, or had recovered from it provided the deeply sampled blood TCRbeta repertoires that made up the dataset. The sample metadata nearly always contained a de-identified subject ID, COVID-19 status, age in years and sex. Where available, HLA class I and class II types were obtained from metadata supplied by the sample provider rather than from assay-based typing. The material from the prospective study consisted of cDNA or gDNA derived from T cells, B-cell-depleted T cells, or PBMCs. The samples were drawn from two sources: the first 160 participants of the ongoing ImmuneRACE study, and 1,000 to 1,500 subjects contributed by 6 global collaborators. A freely available public database, intended as a resource for researchers studying the immune response to SARS-CoV-2, is where the repertoires were released.

TCRbeta CDR3 regions were amplified from genomic DNA using the immunoSEQ Assay, a bias-controlled multiplex PCR. As for the authors' bioinformatics: Nucleated cell counts per sample were estimated from amplification of reference gene primers within the assay. To quantify the absolute abundance of each unique TCRbeta CDR3 rearrangement, sequence reads were collapsed and filtered. For each sample, productive Simpson clonality was calculated as the square root of Simpson's diversity index over productive rearrangements. As stored in TCRdb, this immuneACCESS dataset retains in-frame rearrangements with V and J assigned. A fraction of the clones does not appear; measured against another copy, unresolved V genes explain less than half of the discrepancy, and the remainder lacks a known reason. The V and J calls and the clone size are those of that table, but D and trimming were determined from the DNA. Counted in this sample were approximately 30,000 clones; around 84% of them appeared once. Roughly 15% of the sample belongs to the ten largest clones.

Study-wide conclusions, independent of this receptor: Clinical and demographic metadata were provided uncurated, with the amount varying by source and participant.

Worth noting for this clone: It lacks a known antigen. No qualities accompany the bases; no much larger clone lies one base away.

Whole blood was collected in K2EDTA tubes by collaborating institutions according to the institutions' own protocols. Collaborator samples were shipped for TCRbeta analysis as frozen whole blood, isolated PBMCs, or DNA extracted from either sample type. From a lookup of the germline V gene (reference sequence), CDR1 and CDR2 are GTSNPN and SVGIG. The trim is 2 bases for V and 8 bases for J, with a gap of 10 bases between the germline ends. The CDR3, cysteine through phenylalanine, is 13 amino acids long. The entry retains the CDR3 DNA only, 39 bases that are in frame from base 1. The receptor was derived from a human donor with acute or convalescent COVID-19. The donor label of this sample is uncertain. The V gene is TRBV30 and the J gene is TRBJ1-6, with a weak D call of TRBD1 (5 bases match). Sequenced: peripheral blood. The DNA reads TGTGCCTGGAGTCCACAGGCGGATTCACCCCTCCACTTT. It encodes CAWSPQADSPLHF.